This TCR beta chain appears in the sequencing data of a study of control samples from healthy donors and cancer patients. V lost 4 bases and J lost 2, with 10 bases in between. The CDR3 length is 14 residues. In germline, CDR1 is SGHRS, CDR2 YFSETQ. Data came from immunoSEQ multiplex PCR; TCRdb stores just in-frame clones and leaves some out. The sample holds about 70,000 clones, about 80% seen once. The sequenced material came from blood. This TCR was recovered from a man in his fifties or sixties in good health. The V and J genes are TRBV5-1 and TRBJ1-3; TRBD1 might be the D (6 bases). CDR3 DNA: TGCGCCAGCAGCCAACAGGGTACTGGAAACACCATATATTTT. Protein: CASSQQGTGNTIYF.